Below are 23 T cell receptor beta chains sequenced from a single sample in a study of shared clonotypes between healthy human individuals (dated by TCRdb to between 2020 and 2021). The receptor library was made with the immunoSEQ multiplex PCR assay. In TCRdb, the immuneACCESS table is reduced to in-frame sequences with V and J assigned. These tables do not hold every clone; where another copy was compared, an unresolved V gene accounts for under half, and the others remain unexplained. The sample has 600,000 to 800,000 clones on record, approximately 72% of them singletons. The leading ten clones occupy around 1.7% of the sample. Sequenced input: memory CD4+ T cells sorted from blood. The label giving this sample's cell subset or site can be read as: CD45RA-negative fraction. These receptors were collected from a woman aged 25 to 39 in good health.

This clone was seen a few times. J is TRBJ1-5 and V is TRBV10-3, with TRBD1 matching over 7 bases. V shed 2 bases and J 2 bases; nucleotides not matched to a gene: 0. Germline CDR1 is ENHRY and CDR2 is SYGVKD. This CDR3 is built from 14 residues. CDR3 sequence: CAISETGGNQPQHF. The CDR3 bases are TGTGCCATCAGTGAGACAGGGGGCAATCAGCCCCAGCATTTT.

This clone occurred a few times. The V and J genes are TRBV28 and TRBJ1-1; D remains ambiguous. This CDR3 has 12 amino acids. The ends were cut back, 7 bases at V and 4 bases at J, with 10 bases in the middle. Germline CDR1 reads MDHEN; CDR2 reads SYDVKM. The CDR3 here is CASTLPPTEAFF. As DNA, the CDR3 is TGTGCCAGCACCTTACCCCCCACTGAAGCTTTCTTT. The entire variable domain, with the rest obtained from reference TRBV28 and TRBJ1-1, is as follows: DVKVTQSSRYLVKRTGEKVFLECVQDMDHENMFWYRQDPGLGLRLIYFSYDVKMKEKGDIPEGYSVSREKKERFSLILESASTNQTSMYLCASTLPPTEAFFGQGTRLTVV.

The CDR3 DNA reads TGTGCCGTCCGAATGGGGGCGAATGAGCAGTTCTTC. It translates to CAVRMGANEQFF. V gene TRBV25-1 combines with J gene TRBJ2-1; D is perhaps TRBD1 (6 bases). V lost 11 bases to trimming and J lost 7 bases, with 15 bases between them. This CDR3 is 12 amino acids long. The germline CDR1 and CDR2 sequences are MGHDK and SYGVNS.

This chain links TRBV2 with TRBJ2-1, with 7 positions matching TRBD2. The length of the CDR3 is 15 residues. J gave up 8 bases and V 8 bases, and 15 bases lay outside the gene matches. Looked up from germline, CDR1 is SNHLY and CDR2 is FYNNEI. Here the CDR3 DNA reads TGTGCCAGCGAAACCTTCCATCTAGCGGCCTATGAGCAGTTCTTC. Its protein is CASETFHLAAYEQFF.

Here the CDR3 reads CASSFGGVSYNEQFF. CDR3 in DNA: TGTGCCAGCAGTTTCGGGGGAGTTTCCTACAATGAGCAGTTCTTC. The chain is built from TRBV28 and TRBJ2-1, with TRBD2 as a possible D gene (6 bases). Germline V gives CDR1 MDHEN, CDR2 SYDVKM. The CDR3 is 15 residues long. V shed 3 bases and J shed 1 base, with 10 bases lying between them.

V is TRBV30 and J is TRBJ1-5; TRBD1 might be the D (5 bases). Germline V gene lookup returns CDR1 GTSNPN and CDR2 SVGIG (reference sequence). V lost 3 bases and J lost 0, with 18 bases in between. This CDR3 has 17 residues. The CDR3 DNA reads as TGTGCCTGGAGCGCCAGTTGGGACCTCTATAGCAATCAGCCCCAGCATTTT. Residues: CAWSASWDLYSNQPQHF.

The CDR3 reads CASSPLLGEDGQSNQPQHF. DNA for the CDR3: TGCGCCAGCAGTCCCCTGTTGGGGGAGGACGGACAAAGCAATCAGCCCCAGCATTTT. The gene calls are TRBV23-1 and TRBJ1-5; maybe TRBD1 (5 bases). TRBV23-1 is known as an ORF, though its function is uncertain. This CDR3 is built from 19 residues. Deletions cut 4 bases from V and 1 base from J, with 23 bases between.

The J gene is TRBJ2-3, the V gene TRBV6-4; D gene unclear. This CDR3 is 14 amino acids long. V was trimmed by 6 bases and J by 1 base, leaving 11 bases between them. Germline V gives CDR1 MRHNA, CDR2 SNTAGT. CDR3 in amino acids: CASSLGSRTDTQYF. In nucleotides, the CDR3 is TGTGCCAGCAGCTTGGGGTCGCGCACAGATACGCAGTATTTT.

This clone showed up just a few times. V usage is TRBV6-4 and J usage is TRBJ2-1; 8 bases map to TRBD2. Germline values: CDR1 MRHNA, CDR2 SNTAGT. The CDR3 spans 16 residues. V lost 8 bases to trimming and J lost 3 bases; unmatched junction nucleotides: 12. Here the CDR3 DNA reads TGTGCCAGCTATCGTATAGTTAGCGGGGACTACAATGAGCAGTTCTTC. This codes for CASYRIVSGDYNEQFF.

The chain couples TRBV2 to TRBJ2-2; tentatively, D is TRBD2 (6 bases). CDR3 length: 16 residues. Germline V CDR1 and CDR2: SNHLY, FYNNEI. The V and J ends lost 3 bases and 4 bases respectively, with 15 bases between them. The DNA of the CDR3 is TGTGCCAGCAGTGATGCGACTAGACGTAGCACCGGGGAGCTGTTTTTT. This gives the protein CASSDATRRSTGELFF.

The chain couples TRBV7-2 to TRBJ1-3; TRBD1 matches at 7 bases. This CDR3 region has 14 residues. The V and J ends lost 7 bases and 0 bases, in that order; junction bases with no gene match: 3. The germline V gene encodes CDR1 SGHTA and CDR2 FQGNSA. In nucleotides, the CDR3 is TGTGCCAGCAACAACAGGGGCTCTGGAAACACCATATATTTT. Encoded protein: CASNNRGSGNTIYF.

In nucleotides, the CDR3 is TGTGCCAGTAGTCAGACTAGCGGGAGGGCCGGATACGAGCAGTACTTC. This encodes CASSQTSGRAGYEQYF. This chain uses TRBV19 with TRBJ2-7; 14 nucleotides match TRBD2. This CDR3 region has 16 residues. The trim removed 5 bases at V and 4 bases at J, leaving 7 bases unmatched. The germline CDR1 and CDR2 sequences are LNHDA and SQIVND (reference sequence). Combining the CDR3 with reference TRBV19 and TRBJ2-7 gives the whole variable domain DGGITQSPKYLFRKEGQNVTLSCEQNLNHDAMYWYRQDPGQGLRLIYYSQIVNDFQKGDIAEGYSVSREKKESFPLTVTSAQKNPTAFYLCASSQTSGRAGYEQYFGPGTRLTVT.

The table lists this clone with a count of one. This chain links TRBV11-2 with TRBJ2-3; D tentatively fits TRBD1 or TRBD2 (5 bases each). Trimming pared 4 bases from V and 2 bases from J, leaving 19 bases between. There are 17 residues in the CDR3. CDR1 and CDR2 from the germline V gene are SGHAT and FQNNGV. CDR3 region: CASSSKWGEGTTDTQYF. DNA of the CDR3: TGTGCCAGCAGCTCCAAGTGGGGTGAAGGGACCACAGATACGCAGTATTTT.

This sequence joins TRBV19 and TRBJ2-1; 7 bases agree with TRBD2. This CDR3 has 15 amino acids. V lost 3 bases to trimming and J lost 0 bases; unmatched junction nucleotides: 2. Looked up from germline, CDR1 is LNHDA and CDR2 is SQIVND (reference sequence). CDR3 DNA: TGTGCCAGTAGTATGCGGGGGAGCTCCTACAATGAGCAGTTCTTC. Residues: CASSMRGSSYNEQFF.

This clone was counted ten times or more. This chain connects TRBV7-8 to TRBJ2-2; D uncertain. The CDR3 is made up of 11 amino acids. V was shortened by 2 bases and J by 9 bases, with 4 bases between the two germline ends. CDR1 and CDR2 (germline): SGHVS, FQNEAQ. Here the CDR3 reads CASSLRRELFF. CDR3 DNA: TGTGCCAGCAGCTTACGCCGGGAGCTGTTTTTT.

The chain recombines TRBV14 with TRBJ2-3; D possibly matches TRBD1 or TRBD2 (5 bases each). The CDR3 runs to 13 residues. Trimming left V 2 bases short and J 6 bases short, with 9 bases between. Germline V CDR1 and CDR2: SGHDN, FVKESK. CDR3 residues: CASSQRGRDTQYF. The DNA for the CDR3 is TGTGCCAGCAGCCAACGGGGCCGGGATACGCAGTATTTT.

The chain has TRBV28 and TRBJ2-7; TRBD1 agrees at 9 bases. V dropped 11 bases and J dropped 4; count of bases not matched to a gene: 9. Germline CDR1 MDHEN, CDR2 SYDVKM. The CDR3 runs to 13 residues. DNA of the CDR3: TGTGCCGGGGGACAGGGTTCGGGTTACGAGCAGTACTTC. Its translation: CAGGQGSGYEQYF.

The CDR3 coding sequence is TGCGCCAGCAGCCAAGAATTGGGAGGGGGGGGGCTTGGCACAGATACGCAGTATTTT. Amino acid sequence: CASSQELGGGGLGTDTQYF. The chain joins TRBV4-1 to TRBJ2-3, with D possibly matching TRBD2 (7 bases). Trimming stripped 0 bases from V and 1 base from J, with 20 bases between. Looked up from germline, CDR1 is MGHRA and CDR2 is YSYEKL. The CDR3 is 19 amino acids.

The chain is built from TRBV11-1 and TRBJ1-1; D possibly corresponds to TRBD1 (5 bases). V was cut by 5 bases and J by 2 bases, with 15 bases left in between. The CDR3 sequence is 15 residues long. Germline-derived CDR1 and CDR2 are SGHAT and FQDESV (reference sequence). The CDR3 region has the DNA TGTGCCAGCAGCCTAGGACGGGGCTTTAACACTGAAGCTTTCTTT. Protein product: CASSLGRGFNTEAFF.

This chain uses TRBV7-7 with TRBJ2-1; the D gene is possibly TRBD2 (5 bases). Germline CDR1 reads SSHAT; CDR2 reads FNYEAQ (reference sequence). The CDR3 spans 14 residues. V was shortened by 5 bases and J by 5 bases, with 13 bases between the two germline ends. The CDR3 DNA reads as TGTGCCAGCAGCGTCGGACTCGACAACAATGAGCAGTTCTTC. Translating it yields CASSVGLDNNEQFF.

The rearrangement uses TRBV2 and TRBJ1-5; possibly TRBD1 for D (5 bases). Between the trimmed V and J ends, which lost 4 bases and 4 bases, there was a span of 11 bases. The CDR3 loop spans 14 amino acids. CDR1 and CDR2 from the germline V gene are SNHLY and FYNNEI. Here the CDR3 DNA reads TGTGCCAGCAGTGCGATGGGGCGAAATCAGCCCCAGCATTTT. Its protein is CASSAMGRNQPQHF.

The chain couples TRBV4-1 to TRBJ2-6; unclear D gene. Germline V lookup: CDR1 MGHRA, CDR2 YSYEKL. Deletions cut 1 base from V and 0 bases from J, with 10 bases between. The CDR3 runs to 17 residues. The CDR3 DNA reads as TGCGCCAGCAGCCAAGGGGCGGCCCTCTCTGGGGCCAACGTCCTGACTTTC. This encodes CASSQGAALSGANVLTF.

As regards this clone: Being one base from a much bigger clone, this may be a read error. The J gene is TRBJ2-7, the V gene TRBV6-6; no clear D gene. Per germline, CDR1 MNHNY and CDR2 SVGAGI (reference sequence). V shed 5 bases and J shed 2 bases, with 4 bases lying between them. The CDR3 contains 11 residues. CDR3 nucleotides: TGTGCCAGCAGTGACACCTACGAGCAGTACTTC. Its protein is CASSDTYEQYF.